The subject of this entry is one TCR beta chain. Its antigen is still unknown. One end of the junction fails to match germline, which may point to a read error. The data were taken from a study of T cell repertoires in cytomegalovirus infection. Study-wide results and caveats: Frequencies of public TCR beta families were cumulated, and this identified carriers of CMV plus the relevant HLA. HLA-C-restricted CMV clonotypes gave the most frequent clonotype in two of eight donors.

TCRdb independently ran MiXCR on the reads; one entry per CDR3 protein. The sample contains some 450,000 distinct CDR3 sequences, under 40% of which appear only once. Material for sequencing was PBMCs. The receptor was derived from a human donor in good health (CMV status not recorded). Some clones in this sample may be carry-over from other donors' samples.

The CDR3 nucleotides read TGTGCCAGCAGGACCCTAGCGGGGGGATACAATGAGCAGTGCTTC. Its protein is CASRTLAGGYNEQCF. J is TRBJ2-1 and V is TRBV5-4; TRBD2 matches at 11 bases. CDR1 and CDR2 (germline): SGHNT, YYREEE (reference sequence). The length of the CDR3 is 15 residues.